Detailed here is one T cell receptor beta chain. The antigen this receptor binds is unknown. Base-call qualities are not available, and no considerably larger clone is one nucleotide away. CDR3 length: 14 amino acids, cysteine to phenylalanine. The kept DNA is CDR3 alone, 42 bases in frame from the first base. The germline ends are 11 bases apart after V is trimmed by 2 bases and J by 6 bases. The data were obtained in a study of blood T cells in healthy people across ages (dated by TCRdb to the mid-2010s). As for the study more broadly: In model experiments, roughly one uniquely barcoded TCR beta cDNA molecule per two T cells was captured by template switching. The study analyzed two additional independent replicas of 1 million unique cDNA reads from the same blood draw for two donors, one aged 18 to 30 and one aged 80 or older. Using deep sequencing normalized with unique cDNA molecular identifiers, the study measured how TCR beta repertoire diversity changes with age. Four age groups were formed from the donors: young (average 16 years), middle-aged (just under 40), aged (approximately 60) and long-lived (approximately 78). Donors of different ages were randomly distributed across sequencing lanes to avoid experimental bias. Study-level results and caveats: Compared with the aged group, more naive CD4+ T cells, fewer expanded clones and increased TCR diversity were shown by the long-lived group, suggesting age selection. Because donor CMV infection status was unknown, age-related changes in expanded clonotypes were potentially confounded. Observed TCR beta diversity per million T cells fell roughly linearly with age, and a significant reduction was already apparent by age around 40. A strong correlation was found between observed TCR beta diversity and the percentage of naive T cells measured by flow cytometry. Estimates of total diversity based on one million sequenced T cells were considered lower bounds and underestimates. Because profiling used bulk unsorted PBMCs, naive and antigen-experienced compartments could not be compared conclusively.

Donors were roughly 40 systemically healthy Caucasian individuals from Russia aged roughly 6 to 90 years. Each donor gave 9.5 to 10 milliliters of peripheral blood, drawn into EDTA-treated Vacutainer tubes. Ficoll-Paque density-gradient centrifugation was used to isolate PBMCs, with at least 7 million obtained per sample. Total RNA, at least 5.5 micrograms per sample, was extracted from PBMCs with Trizol reagent. The percentages of naive CD45RAhigh/CD27high T cells were determined by flow cytometry on a PBMC aliquot from every donor. Preparation of the library involved 5' RACE. The sequencer listed for this sample is Illumina HiSeq 2500. The second PCR ran for about 6 to 12 cycles and used a J-beta primer mix along with a sample-barcoded 5' primer. Each TCR beta cDNA molecule received a unique molecular identifier from a template-switch 5' adaptor carrying 12 random nucleotides. At least 2.5 million CDR3-containing paired-end reads were obtained from each sample. First-strand cDNA was synthesized from all RNA with the Mint cDNA synthesis kit, primed by a TRBC-specific oligonucleotide. Following uracil-DNA glycosylase treatment, all cDNA underwent a first 18-cycle PCR with the universal primers M1SS and BC2_uni_R. As for the original processing: For normalization, 1 million high-quality reads, each with a distinct molecular identifier, were randomly selected from each sample. Reads with shared molecular identifiers were discarded instead of being binned into consensus sequences. MiTCR, set to a Q25 quality threshold and the strictest error-elimination algorithm, was used for CDR3 identification, clonotype clustering and error correction. A nonparametric unseen species model with Euler transformation was used to estimate a lower bound on total TCR beta diversity. Using fastp at Q25 and MiXCR, TCRdb reprocessed the public reads and kept productive beta chains. Identical CDR3 proteins give one entry, which carries the most common genes and DNA. In this record, the V and J calls reflect TCRdb's handling and not the investigators' own analysis. The sample table lists over a million distinct CDR3 sequences, 45% of them with a count of one. The top ten constitute around 18% of the sample.

This TCR came from an older woman in good health. Sequences were obtained from blood. The V and J genes are TRBV12-3 or TRBV12-4 and TRBJ2-1; the D gene identity is not certain. The CDR3 reads CASSLPDPRNEQFF. The DNA sequence follows: TGTGCCAGCAGTTTACCCGACCCTCGCAATGAGCAGTTCTTC.